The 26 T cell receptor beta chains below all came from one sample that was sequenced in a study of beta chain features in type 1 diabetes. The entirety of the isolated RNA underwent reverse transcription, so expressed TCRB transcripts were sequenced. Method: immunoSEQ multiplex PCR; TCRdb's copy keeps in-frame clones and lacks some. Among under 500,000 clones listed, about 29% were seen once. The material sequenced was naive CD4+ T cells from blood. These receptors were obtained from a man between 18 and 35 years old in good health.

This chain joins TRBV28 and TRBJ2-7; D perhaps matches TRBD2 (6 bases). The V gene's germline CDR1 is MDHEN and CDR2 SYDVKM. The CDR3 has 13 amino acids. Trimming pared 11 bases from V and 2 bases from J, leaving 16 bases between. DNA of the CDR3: TGTGCCGGGGCAGGAGGGACCACCTACGAGCAGTACTTC. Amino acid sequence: CAGAGGTTYEQYF.

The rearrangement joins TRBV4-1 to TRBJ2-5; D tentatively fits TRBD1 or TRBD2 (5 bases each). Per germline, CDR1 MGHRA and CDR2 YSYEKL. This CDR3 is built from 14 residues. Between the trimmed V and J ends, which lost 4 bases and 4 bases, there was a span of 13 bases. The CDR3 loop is CASSPGPQPETQYF. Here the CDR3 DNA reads TGCGCCAGCAGCCCGGGACCGCAGCCAGAGACCCAGTACTTC.

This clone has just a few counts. The CDR3 DNA follows: TGTGCCAGCAGTTCTCCCGGGCGGGAGACTGAGCAGTTCTTC. This gives the protein CASSSPGRETEQFF. The V and J genes are TRBV6-6 and TRBJ2-1; TRBD2 agrees at 7 bases. The CDR3 extends over 14 amino acids. The V gene end was trimmed by 4 bases and the J gene end by 9 bases; junction bases not matched to a gene: 9. CDR1 and CDR2 from the germline V gene are MNHNY and SVGAGI (reference sequence).

As DNA, the CDR3 is TGTGCCAGTAGGGTAGGCGCTGCTGGAAACACCATATATTTT. Protein sequence: CASRVGAAGNTIYF. J is TRBJ1-3 and V is TRBV2; D is undetermined. Looked up from germline, CDR1 is SNHLY and CDR2 is FYNNEI. V was cut by 9 bases and J by 2 bases, with 14 bases left in between. CDR3 length: 14 residues. Based on the CDR3 plus reference TRBV2 and TRBJ1-3, the full variable domain is EPEVTQTPSHQVTQMGQEVILRCVPISNHLYFYWYRQILGQKVEFLVSFYNNEISEKSEIFDDQFSVERPDGSNFTLKIRSTKLEDSAMYFCASRVGAAGNTIYFGEGSWLTVV.

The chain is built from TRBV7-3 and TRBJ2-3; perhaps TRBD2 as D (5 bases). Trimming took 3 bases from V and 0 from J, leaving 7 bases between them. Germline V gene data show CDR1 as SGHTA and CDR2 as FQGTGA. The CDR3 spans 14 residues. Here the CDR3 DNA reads TGTGCCAGCAGCTTTTCTAGCAGCACAGATACGCAGTATTTT. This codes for CASSFSSSTDTQYF.

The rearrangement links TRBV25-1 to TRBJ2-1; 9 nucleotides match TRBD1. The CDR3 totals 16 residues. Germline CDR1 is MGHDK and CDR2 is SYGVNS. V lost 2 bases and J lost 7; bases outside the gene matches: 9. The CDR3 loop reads CASSELGGQGQNEQFF. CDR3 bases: TGTGCCAGCAGTGAACTGGGGGGACAGGGCCAGAATGAGCAGTTCTTC.

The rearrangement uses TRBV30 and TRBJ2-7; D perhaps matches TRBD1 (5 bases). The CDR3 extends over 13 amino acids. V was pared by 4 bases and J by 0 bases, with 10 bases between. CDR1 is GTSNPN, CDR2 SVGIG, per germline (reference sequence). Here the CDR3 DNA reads TGTGCCTGGAATAGGGGAACCTCCTACGAGCAGTACTTC. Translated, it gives CAWNRGTSYEQYF. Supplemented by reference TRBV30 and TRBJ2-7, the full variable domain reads SQTIHQWPATLVQPVGSPLSLECTVEGTSNPNLYWYRQAAGRGLQLLFYSVGIGQISSEVPQNLSASRPQDRQFILSSKKLLLSDSGFYLCAWNRGTSYEQYFGPGTRLTVT.

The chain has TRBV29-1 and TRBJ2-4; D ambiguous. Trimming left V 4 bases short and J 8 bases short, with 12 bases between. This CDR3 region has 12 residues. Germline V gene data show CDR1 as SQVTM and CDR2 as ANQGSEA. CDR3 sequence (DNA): TGCAGCGTTGCGGGTCGTCGGGACATTCAGTACTTC. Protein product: CSVAGRRDIQYF.

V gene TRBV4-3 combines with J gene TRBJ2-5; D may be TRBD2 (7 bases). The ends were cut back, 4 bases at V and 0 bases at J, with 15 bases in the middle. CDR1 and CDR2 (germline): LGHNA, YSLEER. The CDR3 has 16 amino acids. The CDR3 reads CASSLTGRGNQETQYF. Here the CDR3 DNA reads TGCGCCAGCAGCCTTACAGGGCGGGGGAACCAAGAGACCCAGTACTTC.

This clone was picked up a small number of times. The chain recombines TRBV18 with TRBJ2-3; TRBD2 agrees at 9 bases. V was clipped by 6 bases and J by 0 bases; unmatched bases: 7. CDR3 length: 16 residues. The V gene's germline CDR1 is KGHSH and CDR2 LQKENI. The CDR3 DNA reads TGTGCCAGCTCGCCCAGGACTAGCGAGAGCACAGATACGCAGTATTTT. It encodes CASSPRTSESTDTQYF. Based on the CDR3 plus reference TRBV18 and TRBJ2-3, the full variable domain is NAGVMQNPRHLVRRRGQEARLRCSPMKGHSHVYWYRQLPEEGLKFMVYLQKENIIDESGMPKERFSAEFPKEGPSILRIQQVVRGDSAAYFCASSPRTSESTDTQYFGPGTRLTVL.

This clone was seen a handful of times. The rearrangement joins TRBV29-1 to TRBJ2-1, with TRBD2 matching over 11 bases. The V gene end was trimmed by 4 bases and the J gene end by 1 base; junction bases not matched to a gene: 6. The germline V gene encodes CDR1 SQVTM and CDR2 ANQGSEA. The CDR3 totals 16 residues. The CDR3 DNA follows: TGCAGCGTTGTCCTCGGGACTAGCGGATCCTACAATGAGCAGTTCTTC. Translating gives CSVVLGTSGSYNEQFF.

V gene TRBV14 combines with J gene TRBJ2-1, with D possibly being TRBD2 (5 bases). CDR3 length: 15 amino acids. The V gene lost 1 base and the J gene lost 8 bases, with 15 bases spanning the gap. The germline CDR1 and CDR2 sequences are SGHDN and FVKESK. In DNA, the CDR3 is TGTGCCAGCAGCCAAGGGATAACTAGTGCGTATGAGCAGTTCTTC. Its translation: CASSQGITSAYEQFF. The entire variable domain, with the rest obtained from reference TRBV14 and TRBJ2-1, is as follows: EAGVTQFPSHSVIEKGQTVTLRCDPISGHDNLYWYRRVMGKEIKFLLHFVKESKQDESGMPNNRFLAERTGGTYSTLKVQPAELEDSGVYFCASSQGITSAYEQFFGPGTRLTVL.

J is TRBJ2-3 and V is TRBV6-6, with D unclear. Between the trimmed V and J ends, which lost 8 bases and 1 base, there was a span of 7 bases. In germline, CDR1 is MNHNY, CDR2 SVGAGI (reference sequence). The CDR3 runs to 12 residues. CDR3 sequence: CASGLRTDTQYF. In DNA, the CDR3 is TGTGCCAGCGGGTTACGCACAGATACGCAGTATTTT.

The CDR3 loop reads CASGPGTSGHQETQYF. The CDR3 bases are TGTGCTAGTGGTCCGGGGACTAGCGGTCATCAAGAGACCCAGTACTTC. V usage is TRBV12-5 and J usage is TRBJ2-5; the match to TRBD2 covers 11 bases. Germline V gene lookup returns CDR1 LGHNT and CDR2 FRNRAP. The trim removed 5 bases at V and 2 bases at J, leaving 7 bases unmatched. The CDR3 length is 16 residues.

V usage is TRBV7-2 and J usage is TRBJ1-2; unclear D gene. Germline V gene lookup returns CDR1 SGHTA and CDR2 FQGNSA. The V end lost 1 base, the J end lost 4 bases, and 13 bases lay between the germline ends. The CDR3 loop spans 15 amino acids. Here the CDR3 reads CASSLDASTGYGYTF. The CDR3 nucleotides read TGTGCCAGCAGCTTAGATGCCAGTACGGGCTATGGCTACACCTTC.

The CDR3 here is CASSLLAGAQETQYF. CDR3 DNA: TGTGCCAGCAGCTTACTAGCGGGAGCCCAAGAGACCCAGTACTTC. The rearrangement links TRBV7-9 to TRBJ2-5; 10 bases are a match to TRBD2. This CDR3 spans 15 amino acids. Trimming took 2 bases from V and 1 from J; bases not matched to a gene: 1. Germline CDR1 SEHNR, CDR2 FQNEAQ (reference sequence).

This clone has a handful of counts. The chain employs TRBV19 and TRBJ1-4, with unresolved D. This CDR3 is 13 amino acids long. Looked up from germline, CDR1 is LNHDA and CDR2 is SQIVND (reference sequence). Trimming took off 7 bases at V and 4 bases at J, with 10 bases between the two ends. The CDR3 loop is CASTTLFNEKLFF. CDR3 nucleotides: TGTGCCAGTACCACGTTGTTTAATGAAAAACTGTTTTTT.

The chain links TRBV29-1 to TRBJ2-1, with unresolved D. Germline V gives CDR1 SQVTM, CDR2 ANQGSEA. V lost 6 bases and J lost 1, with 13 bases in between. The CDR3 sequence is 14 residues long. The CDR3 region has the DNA TGCAGCGTCTTGCCTAGTACTTCCTACAATGAGCAGTTCTTC. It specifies CSVLPSTSYNEQFF.

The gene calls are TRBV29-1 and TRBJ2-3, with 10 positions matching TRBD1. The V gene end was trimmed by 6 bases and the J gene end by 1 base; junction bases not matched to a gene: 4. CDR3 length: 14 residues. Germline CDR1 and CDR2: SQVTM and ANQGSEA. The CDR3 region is CSVRGTGGTDTQYF. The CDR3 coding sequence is TGCAGCGTGAGGGGGACAGGGGGCACAGATACGCAGTATTTT.

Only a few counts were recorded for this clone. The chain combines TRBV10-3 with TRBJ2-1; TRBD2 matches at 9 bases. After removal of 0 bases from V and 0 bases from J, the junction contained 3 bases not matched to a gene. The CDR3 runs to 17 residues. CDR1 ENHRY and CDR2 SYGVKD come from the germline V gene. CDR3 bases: TGTGCCATCAGTGAGTCGAGTAGCGGGAGCTCCTACAATGAGCAGTTCTTC. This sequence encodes CAISESSSGSSYNEQFF.

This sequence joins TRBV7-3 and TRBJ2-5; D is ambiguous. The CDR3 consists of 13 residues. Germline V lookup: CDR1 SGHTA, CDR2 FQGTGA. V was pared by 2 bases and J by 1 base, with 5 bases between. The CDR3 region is CASSLAIQETQYF. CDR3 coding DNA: TGTGCCAGCAGCTTAGCGATCCAAGAGACCCAGTACTTC. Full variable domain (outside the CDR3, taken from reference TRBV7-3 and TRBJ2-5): GAGVSQTPSNKVTEKGKYVELRCDPISGHTALYWYRQSLGQGPEFLIYFQGTGAADDSGLPNDRFFAVRPEGSVSTLKIQRTERGDSAVYLCASSLAIQETQYFGPGTRLLVL.

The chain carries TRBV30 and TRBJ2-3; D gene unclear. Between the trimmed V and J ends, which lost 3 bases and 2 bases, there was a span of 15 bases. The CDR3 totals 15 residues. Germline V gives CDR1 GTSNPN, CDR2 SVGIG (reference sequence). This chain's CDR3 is CAWRRGGGNTDTQYF. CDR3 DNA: TGTGCCTGGAGGCGAGGCGGCGGAAACACAGATACGCAGTATTTT.

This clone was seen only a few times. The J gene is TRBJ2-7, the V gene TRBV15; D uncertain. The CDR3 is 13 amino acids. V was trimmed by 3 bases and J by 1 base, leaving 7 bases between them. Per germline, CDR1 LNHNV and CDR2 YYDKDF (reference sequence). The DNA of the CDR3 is TGTGCCACCAGCAGGGAGAGATCCTACGAGCAGTACTTC. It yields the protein CATSRERSYEQYF.

The CDR3 sequence: CASSTLLAGSSEQYF. CDR3 sequence (DNA): TGTGCCAGCAGTACACTCTTAGCGGGAAGTAGCGAGCAGTACTTC. The genes are TRBV6-6 and TRBJ2-7; TRBD2 matches at 8 bases. The junction had 12 bases not matched to a gene; V was cut back by 5 bases and J by 6 bases. The CDR3 is made up of 15 amino acids. The V gene's germline CDR1 is MNHNY and CDR2 SVGAGI (reference sequence).

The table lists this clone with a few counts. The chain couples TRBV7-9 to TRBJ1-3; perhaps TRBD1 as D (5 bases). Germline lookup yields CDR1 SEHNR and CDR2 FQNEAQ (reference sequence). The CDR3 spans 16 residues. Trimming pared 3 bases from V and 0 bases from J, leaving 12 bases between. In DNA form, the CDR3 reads TGTGCCAGCAGCTTTCCGACCGGGACCTCTGGAAACACCATATATTTT. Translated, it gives CASSFPTGTSGNTIYF.

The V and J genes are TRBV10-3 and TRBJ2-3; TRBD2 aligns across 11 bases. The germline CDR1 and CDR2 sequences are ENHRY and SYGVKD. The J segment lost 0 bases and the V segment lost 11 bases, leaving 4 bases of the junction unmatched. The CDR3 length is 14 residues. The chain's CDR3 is CASASGRSTDTQYF. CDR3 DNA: TGTGCCTCCGCTAGCGGGAGGAGCACAGATACGCAGTATTTT.